Below are 2 T cell receptor beta chains sequenced from a single sample in a study of cytomegalovirus exposure and HLA in healthy donors. 13 Jbeta primers and 60 Vbeta primers were used for the PCR. The protocol was immunoSEQ multiplex PCR, while the TCRdb copy is restricted to in-frame clones and leaves out a portion. The table lists some 200,000 clones, 70% to 80% of them singletons. The sequenced sample consisted of PBMCs. These receptors all stem from a girl under 18 in good health and CMV-seropositive.

This chain connects TRBV30 to TRBJ1-6; 11 bases match TRBD1. V shed 3 bases and J 6 bases; nucleotides not matched to a gene: 7. CDR1 and CDR2 from the germline V gene are GTSNPN and SVGIG (reference sequence). The CDR3 length is 16 residues. The CDR3 loop reads CAWSPGQGAFNSPLHF. As DNA, the CDR3 is TGTGCCTGGAGCCCAGGACAGGGGGCTTTTAATTCACCCCTCCACTTT.

The chain links TRBV11-3 to TRBJ2-1; D is possibly TRBD2 (6 bases). The V and J ends lost 0 bases and 5 bases respectively, with 14 bases between them. The CDR3 spans 16 residues. CDR1 and CDR2 (germline): SGHNT, YENEEA. The DNA of the CDR3 is TGTGCCAGCAGCTTAGATCGGTGGGACTCAGACAATGAGCAGTTCTTC. It translates to CASSLDRWDSDNEQFF.